The present entry profiles one T cell receptor beta chain with its context. Assay: immunoSEQ multiplex PCR; the TCRdb copy retains only in-frame clones and omits some. Among 300,000 to 400,000 clones listed, 80% to 90% were seen once. Trimming took 4 bases from V and 0 from J; bases not matched to a gene: 7. The CDR3 runs 17 residues. CDR1 PRHDT and CDR2 FYEKMQ come from the germline V gene (reference sequence). This sample stems from a study of Ad26.COV2.S vaccination and SARS-CoV-2 variants. For the study at large: Intramuscular Ad26.COV2.S at 5x10^10 or 1x10^11 viral particles.

Treatment given: 15 to 20 received Ad26.COV2.S at low or high dose, single or two shots; 5 received placebo; per-sample allocation not given. The investigators took samples on day 63 after the first vaccine or placebo injection. The sequences come from peripheral blood, collected in a trial of Ad26.COV2.S vaccine versus placebo. The chain carries TRBV13 and TRBJ2-1; TRBD2 agrees at 9 bases. The clonotype originates from a person aged 18-65 years who received the Ad26.COV2.S COVID-19 vaccine or a placebo. The CDR3 region is CASSSSYSGGSYNEQFF. The CDR3 DNA sequence: TGTGCCAGCAGCTCCTCCTATAGCGGGGGCTCCTACAATGAGCAGTTCTTC. Full variable domain (outside the CDR3, taken from reference TRBV13 and TRBJ2-1): AAGVIQSPRHLIKEKRETATLKCYPIPRHDTVYWYQQGPGQDPQFLISFYEKMQSDKGSIPDRFSAQQFSDYHSELNMSSLELGDSALYFCASSSSYSGGSYNEQFFGPGTRLTVL.